This T cell receptor beta chain came from a study of untreated major depressive disorder. The assay was immunoSEQ multiplex PCR, and TCRdb's table has in-frame clones only and misses some. The data contain under 20,000 clones, roughly 90% of them singletons. What was sequenced was CD4+ T cells from PBMCs. This clonotype was sampled from a woman aged 40 to 49 with major depressive disorder.

CDR3 DNA sequence: TGTGCCAGCAGGGCCGGGACTAGTAGCCATGAGCAGTTCTTC. It yields the protein CASRAGTSSHEQFF. The V and J genes are TRBV6-1 and TRBJ2-1; 8 bases map to TRBD2. CDR1 and CDR2 from the germline V gene are MNHNS and SASEGT. J lost 8 bases, V lost 6 bases, and 9 bases had no gene match. The length of the CDR3 is 14 residues.